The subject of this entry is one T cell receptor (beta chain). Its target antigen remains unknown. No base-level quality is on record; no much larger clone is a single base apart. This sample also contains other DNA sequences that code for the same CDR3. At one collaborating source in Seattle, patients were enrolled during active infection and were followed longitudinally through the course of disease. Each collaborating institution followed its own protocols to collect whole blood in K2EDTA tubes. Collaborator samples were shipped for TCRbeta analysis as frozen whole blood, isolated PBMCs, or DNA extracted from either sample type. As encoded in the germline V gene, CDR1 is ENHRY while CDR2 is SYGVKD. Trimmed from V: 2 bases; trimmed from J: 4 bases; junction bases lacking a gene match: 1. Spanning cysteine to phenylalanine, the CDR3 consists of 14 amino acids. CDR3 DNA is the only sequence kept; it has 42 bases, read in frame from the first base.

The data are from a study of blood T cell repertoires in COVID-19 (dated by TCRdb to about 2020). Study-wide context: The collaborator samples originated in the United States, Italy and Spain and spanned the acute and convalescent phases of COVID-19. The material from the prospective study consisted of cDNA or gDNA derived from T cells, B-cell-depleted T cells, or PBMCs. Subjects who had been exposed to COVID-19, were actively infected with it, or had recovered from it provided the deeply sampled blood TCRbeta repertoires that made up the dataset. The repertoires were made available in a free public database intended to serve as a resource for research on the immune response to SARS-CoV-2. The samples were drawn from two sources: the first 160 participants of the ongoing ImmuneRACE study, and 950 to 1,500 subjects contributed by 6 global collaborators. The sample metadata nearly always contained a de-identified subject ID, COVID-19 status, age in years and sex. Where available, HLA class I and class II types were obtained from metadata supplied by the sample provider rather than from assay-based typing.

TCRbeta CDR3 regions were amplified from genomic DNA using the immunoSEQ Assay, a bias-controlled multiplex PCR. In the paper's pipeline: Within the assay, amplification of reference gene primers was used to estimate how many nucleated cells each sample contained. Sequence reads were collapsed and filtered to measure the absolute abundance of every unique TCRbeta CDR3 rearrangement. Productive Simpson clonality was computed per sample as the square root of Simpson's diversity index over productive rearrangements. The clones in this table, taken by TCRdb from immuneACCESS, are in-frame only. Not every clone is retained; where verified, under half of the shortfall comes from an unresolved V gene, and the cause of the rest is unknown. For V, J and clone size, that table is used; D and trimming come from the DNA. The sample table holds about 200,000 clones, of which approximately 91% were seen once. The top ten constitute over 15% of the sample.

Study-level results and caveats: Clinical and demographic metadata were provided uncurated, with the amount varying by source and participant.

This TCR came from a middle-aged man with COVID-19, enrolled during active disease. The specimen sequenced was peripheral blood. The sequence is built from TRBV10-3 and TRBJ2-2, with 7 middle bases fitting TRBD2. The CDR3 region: CAISETGGTGELFF. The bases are TGTGCCATCAGTGAGACGGGGGGCACCGGGGAGCTGTTTTTT.